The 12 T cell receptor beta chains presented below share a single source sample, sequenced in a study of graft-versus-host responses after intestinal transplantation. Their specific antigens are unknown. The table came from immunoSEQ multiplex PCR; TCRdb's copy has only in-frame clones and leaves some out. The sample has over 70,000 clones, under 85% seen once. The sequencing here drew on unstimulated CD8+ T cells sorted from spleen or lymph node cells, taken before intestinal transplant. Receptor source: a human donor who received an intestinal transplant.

CDR3 residues: CASSPRDRDYEQYF. CDR3 bases: TGTGCCAGTAGTCCCCGGGACAGGGACTACGAGCAGTACTTC. The chain is built from TRBV19 and TRBJ2-7; 9 bases are a match to TRBD1. The CDR3 length is 14 residues. J lost 3 bases, V lost 5 bases, and 5 bases had no gene match. Germline CDR1 is LNHDA and CDR2 is SQIVND (reference sequence).

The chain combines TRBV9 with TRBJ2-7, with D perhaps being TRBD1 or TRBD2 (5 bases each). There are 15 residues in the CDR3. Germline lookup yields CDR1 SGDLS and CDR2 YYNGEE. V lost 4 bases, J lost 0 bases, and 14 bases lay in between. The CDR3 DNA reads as TGTGCCAGCAGCCCGGGACCTGATTTCTCCTACGAGCAGTACTTC. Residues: CASSPGPDFSYEQYF.

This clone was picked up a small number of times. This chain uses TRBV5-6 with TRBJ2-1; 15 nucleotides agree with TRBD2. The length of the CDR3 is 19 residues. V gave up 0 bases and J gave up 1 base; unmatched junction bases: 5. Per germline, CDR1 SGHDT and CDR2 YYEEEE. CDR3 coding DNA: TGTGCCAGCAGCTTGGAAGTGGGACTAGCGGGAGGATCCTACAATGAGCAGTTCTTC. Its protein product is CASSLEVGLAGGSYNEQFF.

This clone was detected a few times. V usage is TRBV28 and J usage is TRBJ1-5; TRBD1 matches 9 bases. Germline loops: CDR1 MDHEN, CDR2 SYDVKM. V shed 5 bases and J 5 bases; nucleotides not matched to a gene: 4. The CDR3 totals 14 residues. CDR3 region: CASSLRQGDQPQHF. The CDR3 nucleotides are TGTGCCAGCAGTCTCCGACAGGGGGATCAGCCCCAGCATTTT. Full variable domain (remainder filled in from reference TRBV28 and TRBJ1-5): DVKVTQSSRYLVKRTGEKVFLECVQDMDHENMFWYRQDPGLGLRLIYFSYDVKMKEKGDIPEGYSVSREKKERFSLILESASTNQTSMYLCASSLRQGDQPQHFGDGTRLSIL.

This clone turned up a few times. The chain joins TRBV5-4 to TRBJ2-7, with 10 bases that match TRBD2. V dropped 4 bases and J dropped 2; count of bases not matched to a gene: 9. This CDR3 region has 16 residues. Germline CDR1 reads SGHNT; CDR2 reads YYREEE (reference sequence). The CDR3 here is CASSQDELAGPYEQYF. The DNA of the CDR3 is TGTGCCAGCAGCCAAGATGAACTAGCGGGACCCTACGAGCAGTACTTC.

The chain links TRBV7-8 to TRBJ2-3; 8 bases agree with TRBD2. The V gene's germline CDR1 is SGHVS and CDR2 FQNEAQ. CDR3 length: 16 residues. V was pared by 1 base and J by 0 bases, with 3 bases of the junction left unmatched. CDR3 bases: TGTGCCAGCAGCTTAGTACTAGCGGTGAGCACAGATACGCAGTATTTT. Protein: CASSLVLAVSTDTQYF. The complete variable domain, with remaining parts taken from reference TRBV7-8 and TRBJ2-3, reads GAGVSQSPRYKVAKRGQDVALRCDPISGHVSLFWYQQALGQGPEFLTYFQNEAQLDKSGLPSDRFFAERPEGSVSTLKIQRTQQEDSAVYLCASSLVLAVSTDTQYFGPGTRLTVL.

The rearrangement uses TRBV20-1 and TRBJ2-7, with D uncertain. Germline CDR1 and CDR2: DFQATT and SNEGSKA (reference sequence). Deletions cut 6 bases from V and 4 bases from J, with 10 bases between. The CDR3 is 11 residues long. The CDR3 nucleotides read TGCAGTGCGGTGAACGGATACGAGCAGTACTTC. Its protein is CSAVNGYEQYF.

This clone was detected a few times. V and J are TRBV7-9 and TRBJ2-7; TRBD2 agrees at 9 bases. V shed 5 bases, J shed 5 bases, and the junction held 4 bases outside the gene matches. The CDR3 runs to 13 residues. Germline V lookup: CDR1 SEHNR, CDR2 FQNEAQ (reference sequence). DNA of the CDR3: TGTGCCAGCAGCAGTAGCGGGAGAAACGAGCAGTACTTC. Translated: CASSSSGRNEQYF.

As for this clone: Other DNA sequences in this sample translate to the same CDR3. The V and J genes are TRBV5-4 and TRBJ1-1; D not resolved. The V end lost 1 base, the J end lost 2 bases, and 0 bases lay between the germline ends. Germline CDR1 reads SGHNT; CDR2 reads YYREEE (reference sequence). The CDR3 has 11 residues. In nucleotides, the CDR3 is TGTGCCAGCAGCTTGAACACTGAAGCTTTCTTT. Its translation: CASSLNTEAFF.

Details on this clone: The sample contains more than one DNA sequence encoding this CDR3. CDR3 sequence (DNA): TGCGCCAGCAGCCAAGAATTGACGGGTCCCGATGAGCAGTTCTTC. Translated: CASSQELTGPDEQFF. The rearrangement joins TRBV4-1 to TRBJ2-1; no firm D call. Germline V CDR1 and CDR2: MGHRA, YSYEKL. The V gene lost 0 bases and the J gene lost 8 bases, with 14 bases spanning the gap. The length of the CDR3 is 15 residues.

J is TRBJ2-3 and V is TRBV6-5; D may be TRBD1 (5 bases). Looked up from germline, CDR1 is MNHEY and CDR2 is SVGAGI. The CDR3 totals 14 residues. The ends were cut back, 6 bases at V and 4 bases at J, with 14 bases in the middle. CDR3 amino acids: CASRLQVVADTQYF. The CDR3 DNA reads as TGTGCCAGCAGACTACAGGTCGTGGCAGATACGCAGTATTTT.

Written as DNA, the CDR3 is TGTGCCAGCAGCTTAGGGGGACAGGGTGAATACGAGCAGTACTTC. It encodes CASSLGGQGEYEQYF. This chain joins TRBV13 and TRBJ2-7, with TRBD1 matching over 9 bases. Per germline, CDR1 PRHDT and CDR2 FYEKMQ (reference sequence). V lost 0 bases to trimming and J lost 4 bases; unmatched junction nucleotides: 4. CDR3 length equals 15 residues.